This T cell receptor (beta chain) was documented in a study of T cell responses to AZD1222 COVID-19 vaccine. The wider study: Pooling covered second doses at about 4 or about 12 weeks.

Study-wide findings and caveats: Spike-specific TCR breadth and depth were elevated following two AZD1222 doses. Within unmutated variant regions lay the reported targets of nearly half of spike-specific TCRs. Sampling that yielded the repertoires occurred only after the peak T cell response.

Concerning this clone itself: As yet, its antigen is unknown.

Some clones are missing from TCRdb's copy, which holds only in-frame ones; the method was immunoSEQ multiplex PCR. Of 95,000 to 150,000 clones in the sample, approximately 90% are singletons; the top ten hold around 7.7%. The clonotype was recovered from an adult in good health. The source was peripheral blood, collected on day 0 of AZD1222 vaccination.

In nucleotides, the CDR3 is TGTGCCAGCAGCTTAGTCGGGCGGTTTAACTATGGCTACACCTTC. This gives the protein CASSLVGRFNYGYTF. This rearrangement joins TRBV7-9 to TRBJ1-2; D is undetermined. The CDR3 totals 15 residues. The germline CDR1 and CDR2 sequences are SEHNR and FQNEAQ (reference sequence). V was cut by 1 base and J by 1 base, with 10 bases left in between.